The present entry profiles one TCR beta chain with its context. This clonotype was picked up one time. No antigen is known for it. Nothing much larger sits one base from this clone, and base qualities are not available. The entry originates in a study of blood T cells in healthy people across ages (dated by TCRdb to about 2015). Background for the entire study: In model experiments, roughly one uniquely barcoded TCR beta cDNA molecule per two T cells was captured by template switching. For two donors (one aged 18 to 30 and one aged 80 or older), the study analyzed two additional independent replicas of 1 million unique cDNA reads from the same blood draw. To avoid experimental bias, donors of different ages were spread randomly across the sequencing lanes. Using deep sequencing normalized with unique cDNA molecular identifiers, the study measured how TCR beta repertoire diversity changes with age. Four age groups were formed from the donors: young (average approximately 17 years), middle-aged (approximately 41), aged (about 62) and long-lived (82). Results and caveats for the whole study, not just this receptor: The long-lived group showed more naive CD4+ T cells, fewer expanded clones and increased TCR diversity than the aged group, suggesting age selection. The CMV infection status of donors was not known, potentially confounding age-related changes in expanded clonotypes. Bulk unsorted PBMC profiling prevented conclusive comparison of naive and antigen-experienced compartments. The percentage of naive T cells measured by flow cytometry correlated strongly with observed TCR beta diversity. Observed TCR beta diversity per million T cells fell roughly linearly with age, and a significant reduction was already apparent by age roughly 40. Estimates of total diversity based on one million sequenced T cells were considered lower bounds and underestimates.

The 39 donors, aged roughly 6 to 95 years, were systemically healthy Caucasian individuals from Russia. Each donor gave roughly 9 milliliters of peripheral blood, drawn into EDTA-treated Vacutainer tubes. Ficoll-Paque density-gradient centrifugation was used to isolate PBMCs, with at least 6.5 million obtained per sample. Trizol reagent was used to extract total RNA from the PBMCs, yielding at least 5 micrograms per sample. The percentages of naive CD45RAhigh/CD27high T cells were determined by flow cytometry on a PBMC aliquot from every donor. V was cut back by 2 bases and J by 1 base, leaving a gap of 11 bases between them. CDR1 ENHRY and CDR2 SYGVKD are derived from the germline V gene. The CDR3 sequence holds 15 residues, the cysteine and phenylalanine included. The read is trimmed to its CDR3 DNA, 45 bases read in frame from base 1. The method behind the library was 5' RACE. This sample was sequenced with an Illumina HiSeq 2500. The second PCR ran for roughly 7 to 11 cycles and used a J-beta primer mix along with a sample-barcoded 5' primer. A unique molecular identifier was introduced onto each TCR beta cDNA molecule by a template-switch 5' adaptor carrying 12 random nucleotides. At least 2.5 million CDR3-containing paired-end reads were obtained from each sample. All of the RNA was converted into first-strand cDNA using the Mint cDNA synthesis kit, with a TRBC-specific oligonucleotide serving as the primer. All cDNA was treated with uracil-DNA glycosylase and then went through a first 18-cycle PCR with the universal primers M1SS and BC2_uni_R. Concerning the study's data processing: Normalization of each sample was performed by random selection of 1 million high-quality reads, each carrying a distinct molecular identifier. Instead of being binned into consensus sequences, reads that shared molecular identifiers were thrown out. MiTCR, run with a Q25 quality threshold and the strictest error-elimination algorithm, handled CDR3 identification, clonotype clustering and error correction. A nonparametric unseen species model using Euler transformation provided a lower-bound estimate of total TCR beta diversity. TCRdb handled the public reads itself, with Q25 trimming in fastp and clone calling in MiXCR, and kept productive beta chains. Every entry covers one CDR3 protein and lists the most common genes and DNA from its rows. For this entry, the V and J calls and clone size follow TCRdb and not the study's own pipeline. The sample yields roughly 1.5 million distinct CDR3 sequences; 42% were counted once. About 4% of the sample belongs to the ten largest clones.

This receptor was taken from a woman in her late teens or twenties in good health. The chain was built from TRBV10-3 and TRBJ1-1; the D gene cannot be resolved reliably. The sequencing sample was made of blood. DNA sequence: TGTGCCATCAGTGAGAAGACCGAGGCGAACACTGAAGCTTTCTTT. Its translation is CAISEKTEANTEAFF.